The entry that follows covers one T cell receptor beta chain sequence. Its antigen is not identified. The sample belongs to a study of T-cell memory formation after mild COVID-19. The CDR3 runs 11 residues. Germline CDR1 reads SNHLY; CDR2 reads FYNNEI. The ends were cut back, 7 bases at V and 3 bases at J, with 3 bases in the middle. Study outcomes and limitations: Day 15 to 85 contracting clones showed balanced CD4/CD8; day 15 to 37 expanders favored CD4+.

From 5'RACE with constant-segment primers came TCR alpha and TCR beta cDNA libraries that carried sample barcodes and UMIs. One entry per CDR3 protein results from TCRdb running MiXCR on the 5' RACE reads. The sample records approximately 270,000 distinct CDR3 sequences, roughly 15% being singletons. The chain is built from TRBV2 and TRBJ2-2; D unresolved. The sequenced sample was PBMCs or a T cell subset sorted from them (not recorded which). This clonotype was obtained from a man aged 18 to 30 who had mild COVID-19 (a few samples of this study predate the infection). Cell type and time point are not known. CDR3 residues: CASTYTGELFF. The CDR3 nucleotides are TGTGCCAGCACGTACACCGGGGAGCTGTTTTTT.